These 5 T cell receptor beta chains were sequenced from one sample in a study of T cells in Graves' hyperthyroidism and ophthalmopathy. What was amplified from RNA transcripts were TCR beta CDR3 regions. Carried out on the TCR CDR3, a first-round RT-PCR used the HTBI primer set. TCRdb recomputed calls from the multiplex PCR reads with MiXCR, one row per CDR3 protein. This sample has approximately 300,000 distinct CDR3 sequences, with approximately 15% found just once. The sequenced sample was blood. These receptors were collected from a woman aged 55-69 years with Graves' ophthalmopathy.

This clonotype has at least ten counts. This chain joins TRBV7-2 and TRBJ1-4; D is uncertain. Germline V gives CDR1 SGHTA, CDR2 FQGNSA. The CDR3 is 13 amino acids. V lost 3 bases to trimming and J lost 8 bases, with 10 bases between them. CDR3 sequence reads: CASSFELSEKLFF. The DNA of the CDR3 is TGTGCCAGCAGCTTTGAACTCAGCGAAAAACTGTTTTTT.

This clonotype was seen ten or more times. V gene TRBV3-1 combines with J gene TRBJ1-2, with unresolved D. Germline V gives CDR1 LGHDT, CDR2 YNNKEL (reference sequence). The CDR3 loop spans 13 amino acids. The ends were cut back, 8 bases at V and 0 bases at J, with 10 bases in the middle. CDR3 bases: TGTGCCAGCGGGCCCCGTGCTAACTATGGCTACACCTTC. It specifies CASGPRANYGYTF.

This clonotype was seen at least ten times. The chain's CDR3 is CASSYSGDRAFF. CDR3 sequence (DNA): TGTGCCAGCAGCTATTCAGGGGATAGAGCTTTCTTT. The chain joins TRBV7-9 to TRBJ1-1; D may be TRBD1 (6 bases). Germline V gives CDR1 SEHNR, CDR2 FQNEAQ (reference sequence). Trimming removed 4 bases at V and 10 bases at J, with 13 bases between. The CDR3 totals 12 residues.

This clonotype was seen at least ten times. V gene TRBV10-3 combines with J gene TRBJ2-7; TRBD2 matches 8 bases. CDR1 ENHRY and CDR2 SYGVKD come from the germline V gene. The trim removed 7 bases at V and 4 bases at J, leaving 9 bases unmatched. This CDR3 comprises 14 residues. The CDR3 sequence: CAIKSSGSWYEQYF. As DNA, the CDR3 is TGTGCCATCAAGTCGAGCGGGAGTTGGTACGAGCAGTACTTC.

This chain links TRBV29-1 with TRBJ2-4, with D tentatively TRBD1 (6 bases). In germline, CDR1 is SQVTM, CDR2 ANQGSEA. The CDR3 consists of 12 residues. Trimming removed 4 bases at V and 4 bases at J, with 8 bases between. The CDR3 sequence: CSVVGQKNIQYF. For the CDR3, the DNA is TGCAGCGTTGTGGGACAAAAAAACATTCAGTACTTC.